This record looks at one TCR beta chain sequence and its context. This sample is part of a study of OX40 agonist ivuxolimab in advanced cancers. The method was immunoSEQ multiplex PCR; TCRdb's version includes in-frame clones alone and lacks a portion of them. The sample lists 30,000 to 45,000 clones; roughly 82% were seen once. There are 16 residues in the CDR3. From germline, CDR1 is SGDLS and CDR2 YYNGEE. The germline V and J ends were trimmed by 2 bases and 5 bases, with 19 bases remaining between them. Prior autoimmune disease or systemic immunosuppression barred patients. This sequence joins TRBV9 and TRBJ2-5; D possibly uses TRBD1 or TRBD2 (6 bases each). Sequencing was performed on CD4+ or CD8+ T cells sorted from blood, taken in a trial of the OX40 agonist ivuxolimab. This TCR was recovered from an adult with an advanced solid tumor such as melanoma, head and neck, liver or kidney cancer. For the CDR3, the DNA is TGTGCCAGCAGCGTTTCGGGGGCGTATTGGCGGGAGACCCAGTACTTC. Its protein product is CASSVSGAYWRETQYF.